These 18 T cell receptor beta chains share one sample of origin, sequenced in a study of T cell responses to AZD1222 COVID-19 vaccine. The table came from immunoSEQ multiplex PCR; TCRdb's copy has only in-frame clones and leaves some out. The top ten hold approximately 3% of the sample, which has fewer than 120,000 clones, 70% to 90% seen once. The sample consisted of peripheral blood, taken on day 0 of AZD1222 vaccination. The source of these receptors is an adult in good health.

The CDR3 nucleotides read TGTGCCAGTAGTATCCCCCGGGGGGGAAGGAATCAGCCCCAGCATTTT. This sequence encodes CASSIPRGGRNQPQHF. This chain connects TRBV19 to TRBJ1-5; a weak D match, TRBD1 (5 bases). CDR1 and CDR2 (germline): LNHDA, SQIVND (reference sequence). The CDR3 runs 16 residues. Trimming stripped 3 bases from V and 4 bases from J, with 16 bases between.

The gene calls are TRBV28 and TRBJ2-1; the D is unclear. Germline V CDR1 and CDR2: MDHEN, SYDVKM. This CDR3 region has 14 residues. V lost 3 bases, J lost 0 bases, and 6 bases lay in between. CDR3 in DNA: TGTGCCAGCAGTTTCGTCCCCTCCTACAATGAGCAGTTCTTC. It is translated as CASSFVPSYNEQFF.

The table lists this clone with a count of one. The chain couples TRBV19 to TRBJ1-1; D might be TRBD1 (6 bases). CDR1 LNHDA and CDR2 SQIVND come from the germline V gene (reference sequence). V was pared by 4 bases and J by 5 bases, with 14 bases between. The CDR3 runs to 14 residues. The chain's CDR3 is CASSTTGFGTEAFF. The CDR3 nucleotides are TGTGCCAGTAGTACTACAGGGTTTGGGACTGAAGCTTTCTTT.

This chain joins TRBV9 and TRBJ1-5, with D perhaps matching TRBD1 (5 bases). V gave up 4 bases and J gave up 3 bases, with 14 bases separating them. The CDR3 contains 15 residues. Germline-derived CDR1 and CDR2 are SGDLS and YYNGEE. The CDR3 sequence: CASSWRGEDNQPQHF. As DNA, the CDR3 is TGTGCCAGCAGCTGGAGGGGAGAAGACAATCAGCCCCAGCATTTT.

This chain uses TRBV7-3 with TRBJ2-1; 11 positions match TRBD2. Germline lookup yields CDR1 SGHTA and CDR2 FQGTGA. CDR3 size: 16 residues. Losses at the gene ends were 3 bases for V and 4 bases for J; bases not matched to a gene: 5. Here the CDR3 DNA reads TGTGCCAGCAGCTTGGGGCGACTAGCGGGGTACAATGAGCAGTTCTTC. It is translated as CASSLGRLAGYNEQFF. Full variable domain (outside the CDR3, taken from reference TRBV7-3 and TRBJ2-1): GAGVSQTPSNKVTEKGKYVELRCDPISGHTALYWYRQSLGQGPEFLIYFQGTGAADDSGLPNDRFFAVRPEGSVSTLKIQRTERGDSAVYLCASSLGRLAGYNEQFFGPGTRLTVL.

In DNA form, the CDR3 reads TGTGCCAGCAGCCCAGGATTGGGGGGGGGCAATCAGCCCCAGCATTTT. It codes for CASSPGLGGGNQPQHF. The genes are TRBV3-1 (or the pseudogene TRBV3-2) and TRBJ1-5, with D possibly TRBD1 on 5 matching bases. Germline loops: CDR1 LGHDT, CDR2 YNNKEL (reference sequence). The CDR3 is 16 residues long. V shed 4 bases and J shed 2 bases, with 15 bases lying between them.

V and J are TRBV5-4 and TRBJ1-4; D perhaps matches TRBD1 (6 bases). Trimming stripped 4 bases from V and 4 bases from J, with 11 bases between. CDR1 is SGHNT and CDR2 is YYREEE in the germline V gene (reference sequence). The CDR3 totals 14 residues. The CDR3 protein is CASSLTGDNEKLFF. The CDR3 DNA reads TGTGCCAGCAGCCTGACAGGAGATAATGAAAAACTGTTTTTT.

The rearrangement joins TRBV19 to TRBJ1-2, with 7 nucleotides matching TRBD1. The CDR3 consists of 12 residues. Looked up from germline, CDR1 is LNHDA and CDR2 is SQIVND (reference sequence). The CDR3 protein is CGTEDRVWGYTF. The CDR3 bases are TGTGGGACGGAAGACAGGGTGTGGGGCTACACCTTC.

The chain links TRBV7-2 to TRBJ1-2; unclear D gene. V was cut by 3 bases and J by 1 base, with 12 bases left in between. Germline CDR1 SGHTA, CDR2 FQGNSA. The CDR3 consists of 15 residues. Written as DNA, the CDR3 is TGTGCCAGCAGCTTGGACGCAAGCCTTAACTATGGCTACACCTTC. Protein product: CASSLDASLNYGYTF.

The CDR3 here is CASSRPDRGTSYTF. In nucleotides, the CDR3 is TGTGCCAGCAGTAGGCCGGACAGGGGTACGAGCTACACCTTC. The chain has TRBV28 and TRBJ1-2, with 9 bases identical to TRBD1. The CDR3 length is 14 residues. V was clipped by 5 bases and J by 9 bases; unmatched bases: 10. Germline V CDR1 and CDR2: MDHEN, SYDVKM.

This clone showed up just once. CDR3 sequence: CASSLTTFQQFF. The CDR3 nucleotides are TGTGCCAGCAGTTTAACCACTTTCCAGCAGTTCTTC. The V and J genes are TRBV28 and TRBJ2-1; D ambiguous. V dropped 2 bases and J dropped 11 bases, with 10 bases sitting between them. The CDR3 extends over 12 amino acids. Per germline, CDR1 MDHEN and CDR2 SYDVKM.

The rearrangement joins TRBV19 to TRBJ1-2, with TRBD1 identical over 10 bases. The CDR3 covers 16 residues. The germline CDR1 and CDR2 sequences are LNHDA and SQIVND (reference sequence). The V and J ends lost 4 bases and 3 bases, in that order; junction bases with no gene match: 8. This CDR3 reads CASSTTRQGAYYGYTF. In DNA, the CDR3 is TGTGCCAGTAGTACCACGCGACAGGGGGCTTACTATGGCTACACCTTC.

Concerning this clone itself: One junction end does not reproduce the germline sequence, and a read error may be involved. V is TRBV7-7 and J is TRBJ2-5; maybe TRBD1 (6 bases). Per germline, CDR1 SSHAT and CDR2 FNYEAQ (reference sequence). CDR3 length equals 16 residues. CDR3 loop: CASSTRLLGGRETQYF. CDR3 in DNA: TGTGCTAGCAGCACCCGATTACTAGGGGGTAGAGAGACCCAGTACTTC.

The chain uses TRBV6-1 and TRBJ2-7; perhaps TRBD2 as D (6 bases). This CDR3 comprises 14 residues. Trimming stripped 2 bases from V and 1 base from J, with 9 bases between. Germline V lookup: CDR1 MNHNS, CDR2 SASEGT. In DNA, the CDR3 is TGTGCCAGCAGTGAATCGACTAGTTCCTACGAGCAGTACTTC. Translating it yields CASSESTSSYEQYF.

The rearrangement joins TRBV9 to TRBJ2-2; 14 bases fit TRBD2. There are 16 residues in the CDR3. V lost 7 bases and J lost 7; bases outside the gene matches: 9. From germline, CDR1 is SGDLS and CDR2 YYNGEE. The CDR3 loop is CASYPGLAGVSGELFF. The CDR3 coding sequence is TGTGCCAGCTATCCGGGACTAGCGGGAGTAAGCGGGGAGCTGTTTTTT.

This chain uses TRBV5-1 with TRBJ1-1, with D maybe TRBD1 (5 bases). The CDR3 is made up of 15 amino acids. CDR1 is SGHRS and CDR2 is YFSETQ in the germline V gene. V lost 0 bases to trimming and J lost 6 bases, with 15 bases between them. The CDR3 bases are TGCGCCAGCAGCTTGGAACCGGGGGAATGGGCTGAAGCTTTCTTT. Translated, it gives CASSLEPGEWAEAFF.

The chain is built from TRBV7-2 and TRBJ1-4; D is unclear. Per the germline V gene, CDR1 is SGHTA and CDR2 is FQGNSA. With 5 bases removed from V and 0 bases from J, the gap between germline ends came to 10 bases. The CDR3 consists of 15 residues. The CDR3 region is CASSPNGATNEKLFF. The CDR3 DNA reads as TGTGCCAGCAGCCCCAACGGAGCAACTAATGAAAAACTGTTTTTT.

The V and J genes are TRBV9 and TRBJ1-1, with D possibly matching TRBD1 (6 bases). V lost 2 bases to trimming and J lost 4 bases, with 12 bases between them. The CDR3 runs 14 residues. Germline V gene lookup returns CDR1 SGDLS and CDR2 YYNGEE. The DNA for the CDR3 is TGTGCCAGCAGCGTGCGGGGGCTCGGCACTGAAGCTTTCTTT. It encodes CASSVRGLGTEAFF.